The next 4 T cell receptor beta chains were all read from a single sample in a study of shared clonotypes between healthy human individuals. Clones were read by immunoSEQ multiplex PCR, and TCRdb kept only the in-frame ones, dropping some. The sample holds 2 million to 3 million clones, roughly 93% seen once. Sample: naive CD4+ T cells from PBMCs. Subset here: CD45RA+ positively selected. The receptors here all came from a man aged 18 to 30 in good health. Some clones in this sample may be carry-over from other donors' samples.

This chain joins TRBV19 and TRBJ2-3; 11 bases align to TRBD2. The CDR3 runs 16 residues. Unmatched junction bases numbered 6, after V lost 1 base and J lost 6 bases. Germline-derived CDR1 and CDR2 are LNHDA and SQIVND (reference sequence). The CDR3 region is CASSIALAGGADTQYF. CDR3 DNA sequence: TGTGCCAGTAGTATAGCGCTAGCGGGAGGTGCGGATACGCAGTATTTT.

The chain links TRBV18 to TRBJ2-1; D may be TRBD1 or TRBD2 (6 bases each). The CDR3 extends over 16 amino acids. The germline CDR1 and CDR2 sequences are KGHSH and LQKENI. The V and J ends lost 6 bases and 3 bases respectively, with 18 bases between them. The chain's CDR3 is CASSPFTGGDYNEQFF. CDR3 nucleotides: TGTGCCAGCTCCCCCTTTACCGGGGGCGACTACAATGAGCAGTTCTTC.

The rearrangement links TRBV28 to TRBJ1-4; no reliable D call. CDR3 size: 14 residues. Trimming took off 3 bases at V and 5 bases at J, with 10 bases between the two ends. Per the germline V gene, CDR1 is MDHEN and CDR2 is SYDVKM. In DNA, the CDR3 is TGTGCCAGCAGTTTGGGCATGAGAAATGAAAAACTGTTTTTT. It translates to CASSLGMRNEKLFF.

CDR3 DNA sequence: TGCGCCAGCAGCGAAGGGGGTCTCTCGAACTATGGCTACACCTTC. Its protein is CASSEGGLSNYGYTF. The rearrangement joins TRBV5-1 to TRBJ1-2; D is possibly TRBD1 (6 bases). V was pared by 4 bases and J by 2 bases, with 15 bases between. CDR3 length: 15 amino acids. Germline values: CDR1 SGHRS, CDR2 YFSETQ.